This TCR beta chain was sequenced for a study of early T cells in non-severe SARS-CoV-2 infection. V lost 1 base, J lost 5 bases, and 6 bases lay in between. CDR3 length equals 14 residues. Germline V gene data show CDR1 as MGHDK and CDR2 as SYGVNS. Each CDR3 protein gets one entry after TCRdb re-called the 5' RACE reads with MiXCR. The repertoire consists of approximately 39,000 distinct CDR3 sequences, with 8% to 10% occurring once and the leading ten covering 9% to 15%. The source material was whole blood. The gene calls are TRBV25-1 and TRBJ1-6; no definite D call. The clonotype originates from an adult who was a healthcare worker with PCR-confirmed SARS-CoV-2 infection or an uninfected control (not recorded which). CDR3 nucleotides: TGTGCCAGCAGTGAATCTTTCAATAATTCACCCCTCCACTTT. Amino acid sequence: CASSESFNNSPLHF.